Below, one T cell receptor (beta chain) is given with its context. Its antigen remains unknown. These data come from a study of Ad26.COV2.S vaccination and SARS-CoV-2 variants. Trimming left V 4 bases short and J 4 bases short, with 10 bases between. The CDR3 is made up of 13 amino acids. Germline V gene data show CDR1 as SGHTS and CDR2 as YDEGEE. Data came from immunoSEQ multiplex PCR; TCRdb stores just in-frame clones and leaves some out. The sample has about 350,000 clones, roughly 94% seen once. Study results and caveats: Vaccinated individuals (as opposed to placebo recipients) had higher spike-specific TCR breadth.

The J gene is TRBJ2-3, the V gene TRBV5-8; D unclear. This clonotype originated in a human donor who had recovered from COVID-19. The sequencing here drew on peripheral blood, taken after recovery from COVID-19. CDR3 in amino acids: CASSPFWADTQYF. The CDR3 coding sequence is TGTGCCAGCAGCCCGTTTTGGGCAGATACGCAGTATTTT.